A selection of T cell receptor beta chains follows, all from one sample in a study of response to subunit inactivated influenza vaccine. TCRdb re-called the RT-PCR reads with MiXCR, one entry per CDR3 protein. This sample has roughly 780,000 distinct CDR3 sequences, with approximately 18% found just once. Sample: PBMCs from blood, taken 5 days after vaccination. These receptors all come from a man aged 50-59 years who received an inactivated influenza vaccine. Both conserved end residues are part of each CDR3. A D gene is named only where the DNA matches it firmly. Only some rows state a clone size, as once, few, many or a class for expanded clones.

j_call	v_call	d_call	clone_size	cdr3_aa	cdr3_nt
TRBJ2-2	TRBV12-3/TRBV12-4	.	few	CASSPPRYTGELFF	TGTGCCAGCAGTCCCCCAAGATATACCGGGGAGCTGTTTTTT
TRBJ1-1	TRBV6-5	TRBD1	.	CASSSTGALNTEAFF	TGTGCCAGCAGTTCTACAGGGGCGTTGAACACTGAAGCTTTCTTT
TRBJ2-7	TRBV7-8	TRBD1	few	CASSPGQGVNFEQYF	TGTGCCAGCAGCCCCGGACAGGGCGTTAATTTCGAGCAGTACTTC
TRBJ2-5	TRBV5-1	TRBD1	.	CASRQGVEETQYF	TGCGCCAGCCGACAGGGTGTTGAGGAGACCCAGTACTTC
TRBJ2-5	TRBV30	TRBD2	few	CASSGTSVEETQYF	TGTGCCTCCTCCGGGACTAGCGTGGAAGAGACCCAGTACTTC
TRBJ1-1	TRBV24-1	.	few	CATSRGLTTEAFF	TGTGCCACCAGTCGGGGGTTAACCACTGAAGCTTTCTTT
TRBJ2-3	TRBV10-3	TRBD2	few	CAISESKRGGLSTDTQYF	TGTGCCATCAGTGAGTCGAAGCGGGGGGGCCTTAGCACAGATACGCAGTATTTT
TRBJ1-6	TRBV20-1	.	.	CSARPDPGSPLHF	TGCAGTGCTAGACCTGACCCGGGGTCACCCCTCCACTTT
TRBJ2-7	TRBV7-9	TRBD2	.	CASSTRGGLESSYEQYF	TGTGCCAGCAGCACCCGGGGAGGGCTCGAGAGCTCCTACGAGCAGTACTTC
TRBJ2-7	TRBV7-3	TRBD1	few	CASSLTRTGWREQYF	TGTGCCAGCAGCTTAACTAGGACAGGGTGGAGAGAGCAGTACTTC
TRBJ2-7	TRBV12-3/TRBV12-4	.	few	CASSPGPRGEQYF	TGTGCCAGCAGTCCGGGGCCCCGGGGTGAGCAGTACTTC
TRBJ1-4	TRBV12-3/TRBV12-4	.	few	CASSSPSLLEEKLFF	TGTGCCAGCAGCTCCCCAAGTCTCCTGGAGGAAAAACTGTTTTTT
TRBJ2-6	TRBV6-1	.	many	CASTGSSGANVLTF	TGTGCCAGCACAGGGTCCTCTGGGGCCAACGTCCTGACTTTC
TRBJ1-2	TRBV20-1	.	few	CSARDFGENYGYTF	TGCAGTGCTAGAGATTTTGGCGAGAACTATGGCTACACCTTC
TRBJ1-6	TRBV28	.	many	CAGRDGNSPLHF	TGTGCCGGCCGGGACGGTAATTCACCCCTCCACTTT
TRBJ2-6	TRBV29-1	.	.	CSVDRESGANVLTF	TGCAGCGTTGACCGGGAATCTGGGGCCAACGTCCTGACTTTC
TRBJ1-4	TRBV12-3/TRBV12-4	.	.	CASSYGLGSSEKLFF	TGTGCCAGCAGTTACGGTCTGGGGTCCAGTGAAAAACTGTTTTTT
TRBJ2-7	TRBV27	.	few	CASSTSSIWASSYEQYF	TGTGCCAGCAGTACATCCTCGATCTGGGCAAGCTCCTACGAGCAGTACTTC
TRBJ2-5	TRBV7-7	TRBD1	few	CASSQAGTGGKETQYF	TGTGCTAGCAGCCAGGCCGGGACAGGGGGGAAAGAGACCCAGTACTTC
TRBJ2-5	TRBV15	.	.	CATSRAPAAGQETQYF	TGTGCCACCAGCAGGGCACCGGCAGCGGGTCAAGAGACCCAGTACTTC
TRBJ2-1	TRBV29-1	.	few	CSTRSGTETYNEQFF	TGCAGCACTCGGTCGGGAACGGAGACTTACAATGAGCAGTTCTTC
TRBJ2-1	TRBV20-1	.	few	CSARVIGPVSNEQFF	TGCAGTGCTAGAGTGATTGGTCCGGTTTCTAATGAGCAGTTCTTC
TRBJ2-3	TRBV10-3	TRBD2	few	CAISDMVTSGRERGTDTQYF	TGTGCCATCAGTGATATGGTGACTAGCGGGAGGGAAAGGGGCACAGATACGCAGTATTTT
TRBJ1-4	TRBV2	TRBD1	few	CASRQGVVSGELFF	TGTGCCAGCAGACAGGGGGTAGTATCTGGGGAACTGTTTTTT
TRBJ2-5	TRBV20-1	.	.	CSARFTATQETQYF	TGCAGTGCTAGGTTTACGGCAACTCAAGAGACCCAGTACTTC
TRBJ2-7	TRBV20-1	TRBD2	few	CSARSDSGGHTYEQYF	TGCAGTGCTAGAAGTGATAGCGGGGGCCACACCTACGAGCAGTACTTC
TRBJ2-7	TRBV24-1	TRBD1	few	CATSGGQEQYF	TGTGCCACCAGTGGGGGACAGGAGCAGTACTTC
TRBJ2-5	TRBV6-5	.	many	CASSYSSAGQETQYF	TGTGCCAGCAGTTACTCGTCAGCGGGTCAAGAGACCCAGTACTTC
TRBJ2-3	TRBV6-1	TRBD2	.	CASSERSGGSTDTQYF	TGTGCCAGCAGTGAAAGGAGCGGGGGTAGCACAGATACGCAGTATTTT
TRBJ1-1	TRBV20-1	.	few	CSANLGGGANTEAFF	TGCAGTGCAAATCTAGGGGGGGGTGCGAACACTGAAGCTTTCTTT
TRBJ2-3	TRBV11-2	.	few	CASSLLAQPSTDTQYF	TGTGCCAGCAGCTTACTGGCTCAGCCTAGCACAGATACGCAGTATTTT
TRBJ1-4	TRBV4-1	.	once	CASSQVGGAEKLFF	TGCGCCAGCAGCCAAGTAGGAGGGGCGGAAAAACTGTTTTTT
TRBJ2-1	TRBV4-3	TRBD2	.	CASSQGTSGWSGEQFF	TGCGCCAGCAGCCAAGGTACTAGCGGGTGGTCGGGTGAGCAGTTCTTT
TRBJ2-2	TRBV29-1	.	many	CSVARRDTGELFF	TGCAGCGTTGCCCGACGTGACACCGGGGAGCTGTTTTTT
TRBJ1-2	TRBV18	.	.	CASSPDKAGGYTF	TGTGCCAGCTCGCCAGACAAGGCCGGCGGCTACACCTTC
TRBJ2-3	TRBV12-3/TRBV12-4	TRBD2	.	CASSLGSGGADTQYF	TGTGCCAGCAGTTTGGGTAGCGGGGGGGCGGATACGCAGTATTTT
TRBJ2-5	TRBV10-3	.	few	CAISDVGSGETQYF	TGTGCCATCAGTGACGTTGGGTCGGGGGAGACCCAGTACTTC
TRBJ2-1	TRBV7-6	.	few	CASSLFDGRQFF	TGTGCCAGCAGCTTATTCGACGGTAGGCAGTTCTTC
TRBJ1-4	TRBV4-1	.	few	CASSQVRWANEKLFF	TGCGCCAGCAGCCAAGTTCGATGGGCTAATGAAAAACTGTTTTTT
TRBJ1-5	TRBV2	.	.	CASSVGLYSNQPQHF	TGTGCCAGCAGTGTAGGTTTGTATAGCAATCAGCCCCAGCATTTT
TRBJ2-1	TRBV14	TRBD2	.	CASSQRGGAGEQFF	TGTGCCAGCAGCCAGCGCGGGGGGGCAGGTGAGCAGTTCTTC
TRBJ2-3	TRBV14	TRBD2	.	CASSQGTSRRTDTQYF	TGTGCCAGCAGCCAAGGGACTAGCCGCCGCACAGATACGCAGTATTTT
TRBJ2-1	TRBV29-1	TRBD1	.	CSVDAPGQSNEQFF	TGCAGCGTTGATGCCCCGGGACAGTCCAATGAGCAGTTCTTC
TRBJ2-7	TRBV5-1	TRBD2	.	CASRPGLAVEQYF	TGCGCCAGCAGGCCCGGACTAGCGGTAGAGCAGTACTTC
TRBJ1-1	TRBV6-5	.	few	CASSYRLEAFF	TGTGCCAGCAGTTACCGGCTTGAAGCTTTCTTT
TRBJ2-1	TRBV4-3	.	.	CASSQQGLGPHEQFF	TGCGCCAGCAGCCAACAGGGCCTAGGTCCCCATGAGCAGTTCTTC
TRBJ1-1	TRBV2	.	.	CASSEVMGGAAFF	TGTGCCAGCAGTGAAGTAATGGGGGGCGCAGCTTTCTTT
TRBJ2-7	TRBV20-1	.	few	CSASLVAVNYEQYF	TGCAGTGCTAGTTTGGTAGCGGTCAACTACGAGCAGTACTTC
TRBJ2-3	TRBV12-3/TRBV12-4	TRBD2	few	CATGEGTTDTQYF	TGTGCCACTGGGGAGGGAACCACAGATACGCAGTATTTT
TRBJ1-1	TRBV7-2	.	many	CASSFGQGPANTEAFF	TGTGCCAGCAGCTTCGGCCAAGGGCCCGCGAACACTGAAGCTTTCTTT
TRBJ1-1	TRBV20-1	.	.	CSARARPGMNTEAFF	TGCAGTGCTAGAGCCCGTCCGGGCATGAACACTGAAGCTTTCTTT
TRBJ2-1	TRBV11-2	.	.	CASSFGGHNEKFF	TGTGCCAGCAGCTTCGGCGGACACAATGAGAAGTTCTTC